This section outlines one TCR beta chain sequence together with its context. The record originates from a study of blood T cell repertoires in COVID-19. Clones were read by immunoSEQ multiplex PCR, and TCRdb kept only the in-frame ones, dropping some. Of about 210,000 clones listed, around 82% are singletons. CDR3 size: 16 residues. The germline V gene has CDR1 SGDLS and CDR2 YYNGEE. V lost 2 bases, J lost 0 bases, and 3 bases stayed unmatched. Sequenced: peripheral blood. The clonotype was recovered from a woman in her seventies with acute or convalescent COVID-19. V gene TRBV9 combines with J gene TRBJ2-3, with 10 bases fitting TRBD2. DNA for the CDR3: TGTGCCAGCAGCGTGGGACTAGCGCAAAGCACAGATACGCAGTATTTT. Its translation: CASSVGLAQSTDTQYF. Full variable domain (remainder filled in from reference TRBV9 and TRBJ2-3): DSGVTQTPKHLITATGQRVTLRCSPRSGDLSVYWYQQSLDQGLQFLIQYYNGEERAKGNILERFSAQQFPDLHSELNLSSLELGDSALYFCASSVGLAQSTDTQYFGPGTRLTVL.